In its sample, the clone carrying this TCR beta chain was seen once. A quantity of roughly 0.5 to 1 ug RNA underwent reverse transcription using random hexamers. MiXCR was run by TCRdb on the immunoSEQ multiplex PCR reads, yielding one entry per CDR3 protein. The repertoire consists of 200,000 to 300,000 distinct CDR3 sequences, with about 94% occurring once and the leading ten covering 0.055% to 0.075%. The data were obtained in a study of CD8 T cells in Susac syndrome. The CDR3 is made up of 13 amino acids. Trimming shortened V by 8 bases and J by 14 bases, and 19 bases separated the two germline ends. Sequencing of TCR beta drew on CD8+ and CD4+ T cells from blood.

The sample consisted of CD4+ T cells from PBMCs. The source of this sequence is a human donor with multiple sclerosis. The J gene is TRBJ2-6, the V gene TRBV12-3 or TRBV12-4, with D possibly TRBD1 on 5 matching bases. CDR3 in amino acids: CASGVSGANILTF. The CDR3 DNA is TGTGCCAGCGGGGTCTCTGGGGCCAATATCCTGACTTTC.